Following are 9 T cell receptor beta chains from one sample sequenced in a study of T cell responses to AZD1222 COVID-19 vaccine. Assay: immunoSEQ multiplex PCR; the TCRdb copy retains only in-frame clones and omits some. The sample has 150,000 to 200,000 clones; 90% to 95% are singletons. The specimen was peripheral blood, collected on day 0 of AZD1222 vaccination. Source of these receptors: an adult in good health.

V is TRBV27 and J is TRBJ2-7, with 7 bases that match TRBD2. After removal of 3 bases from V and 4 bases from J, the junction contained 6 bases not matched to a gene. The germline V gene encodes CDR1 MNHEY and CDR2 SMNVEV (reference sequence). This CDR3 has 14 amino acids. The CDR3: CASSFGGGPYEQYF. In DNA form, the CDR3 reads TGTGCCAGCAGTTTCGGGGGAGGGCCGTACGAGCAGTACTTC.

This sequence joins TRBV5-6 and TRBJ2-1; 8 bases are a match to TRBD2. The V gene's germline CDR1 is SGHDT and CDR2 YYEEEE. CDR3 length equals 15 residues. V shed 0 bases, J shed 3 bases, and the junction held 2 bases outside the gene matches. In nucleotides, the CDR3 is TGTGCCAGCAGCTTGGTTAGCGGGGACTACAATGAGCAGTTCTTC. Protein: CASSLVSGDYNEQFF.

The chain employs TRBV9 and TRBJ2-3; D is undetermined. This CDR3 comprises 13 residues. V was clipped by 4 bases and J by 0 bases, with 6 bases between them. CDR1 and CDR2 (germline): SGDLS, YYNGEE. CDR3 sequence (DNA): TGTGCCAGCAGCCCCCAGAGCACAGATACGCAGTATTTT. It codes for CASSPQSTDTQYF.

This chain links TRBV12-3 or TRBV12-4 with TRBJ1-1, with D maybe TRBD1 (5 bases). CDR3 length: 11 amino acids. The V gene lost 10 bases and the J gene lost 5 bases, with 11 bases spanning the gap. The CDR3 protein is CAIGRGTEAFF. The CDR3 coding sequence is TGTGCCATCGGGAGGGGTACTGAAGCTTTCTTT.

The chain joins TRBV6-4 to TRBJ1-3, with 7 positions matching TRBD1. The CDR3 is 15 residues long. Germline values: CDR1 MRHNA, CDR2 SNTAGT. V lost 4 bases, J lost 0 bases, and 3 bases stayed unmatched. The CDR3 sequence: CASSGRGPSGNTIYF. CDR3 coding DNA: TGTGCCAGCAGTGGGAGGGGGCCCTCTGGAAACACCATATATTTT.

The rearrangement uses TRBV7-6 and TRBJ2-5, with D perhaps given as TRBD1 or TRBD2 (6 bases each). Trimming cost V 5 bases and J 2 bases, with 18 bases left between them. Germline V CDR1 and CDR2: SGHVS, FNYEAQ. The CDR3 has 16 residues. CDR3 bases: TGTGCCAGCAGCCCATCTTTCGGCGGGACACAAGAGACCCAGTACTTC. This gives the protein CASSPSFGGTQETQYF.

This clone was seen only a few times. This sequence joins TRBV11-2 and TRBJ1-4; D uncertain. The CDR3 covers 15 residues. Germline lookup yields CDR1 SGHAT and CDR2 FQNNGV. V was cut by 5 bases and J by 4 bases, with 14 bases left in between. The CDR3 protein is CASSPWEGINEKLFF. CDR3 nucleotides: TGTGCCAGCAGCCCTTGGGAAGGGATTAATGAAAAACTGTTTTTT.

V usage is TRBV11-1 and J usage is TRBJ2-7; the match to TRBD1 covers 8 bases. V lost 2 bases to trimming and J lost 0 bases; unmatched junction nucleotides: 3. Germline V gene lookup returns CDR1 SGHAT and CDR2 FQDESV (reference sequence). The CDR3 has 15 residues. As DNA, the CDR3 is TGTGCCAGCAGCTTAAGCAGGGGGCGCTCCTACGAGCAGTACTTC. This sequence encodes CASSLSRGRSYEQYF.

The chain joins TRBV6-2 or TRBV6-3 to TRBJ2-7, with 8 nucleotides matching TRBD2. J was trimmed by 3 bases and V by 2 bases; bases with no gene match: 12. CDR3 length equals 17 residues. Germline CDR1 is MNHEY and CDR2 is SVGEGT. The CDR3 spells CASSYPRSGAGVYEQYF. The CDR3 DNA follows: TGTGCCAGCAGTTACCCCCGGTCGGGAGCGGGAGTCTACGAGCAGTACTTC.